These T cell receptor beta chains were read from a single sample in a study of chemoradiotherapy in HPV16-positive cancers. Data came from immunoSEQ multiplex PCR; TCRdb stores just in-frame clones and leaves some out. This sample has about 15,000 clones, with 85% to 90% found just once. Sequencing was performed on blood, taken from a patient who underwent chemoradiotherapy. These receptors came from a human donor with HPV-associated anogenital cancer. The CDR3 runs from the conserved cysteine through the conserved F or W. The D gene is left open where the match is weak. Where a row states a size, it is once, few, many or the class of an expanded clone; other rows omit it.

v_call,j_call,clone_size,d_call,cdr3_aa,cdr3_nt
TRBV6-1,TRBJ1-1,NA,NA,CASSQGLGDTEAFF,TGTGCCAGCAGTCAGGGTTTGGGGGACACTGAAGCTTTCTTT
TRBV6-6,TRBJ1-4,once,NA,CASSYATNEKLFF,TGTGCCAGCAGTTATGCAACTAATGAAAAACTGTTTTTT
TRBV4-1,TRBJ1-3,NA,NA,CASSQDPEATIYF,TGCGCCAGCAGCCAAGATCCTGAGGCCACCATATATTTT
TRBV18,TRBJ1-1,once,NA,CASSRERDTEAFF,TGTGCCAGCTCACGGGAGAGGGACACTGAAGCTTTCTTT
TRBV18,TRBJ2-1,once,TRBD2,CASSPGTSGNIVYNEQFF,TGTGCCAGCTCACCCGGGACTAGCGGAAATATAGTATACAATGAGCAGTTCTTC
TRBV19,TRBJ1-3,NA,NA,CASTVMSGNTIYF,TGTGCCAGTACCGTGATGTCTGGAAACACCATATATTTT
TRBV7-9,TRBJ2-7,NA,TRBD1,CASTSDRGDEQYF,TGTGCCAGCACCTCGGACAGGGGGGACGAGCAGTACTTC
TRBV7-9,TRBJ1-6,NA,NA,CASSPRDYNSPLHF,TGTGCCAGCAGCCCCCGGGACTATAATTCACCCCTCCACTTT
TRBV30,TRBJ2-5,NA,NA,CAWKPSQETQYF,TGTGCCTGGAAACCAAGCCAAGAGACCCAGTACTTC
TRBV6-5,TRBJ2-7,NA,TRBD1,CASSEGTGSYEQYF,TGTGCCAGCAGTGAGGGGACAGGGTCCTACGAGCAGTACTTC
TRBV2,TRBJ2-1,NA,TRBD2,CASTGLADNEQFF,TGTGCCAGCACCGGGCTAGCGGACAATGAGCAGTTCTTC